The 24 T cell receptor beta chains given below trace back to one sample, sequenced in a study of blood T cell repertoires in COVID-19. Repertoires were generated with immunoSEQ multiplex PCR, while TCRdb's copy carries only in-frame clones and drops some. The sample yields 200,000 or so clones, roughly 81% seen once. Sample: peripheral blood. The receptors derive from a woman older than 75 with COVID-19, enrolled during active disease.

This clone turned up a few times. This chain links TRBV2 with TRBJ1-3; D call uncertain. The CDR3 runs to 13 residues. CDR1 and CDR2 from the germline V gene are SNHLY and FYNNEI. The ends were cut back, 8 bases at V and 0 bases at J, with 8 bases in the middle. The CDR3 nucleotides are TGTGCCAGCCAAAGCTTCTCTGGAAACACCATATATTTT. Translated, it gives CASQSFSGNTIYF.

The V gene is TRBV28, the J gene TRBJ2-7; 14 positions match TRBD2. This CDR3 region has 16 residues. J lost 4 bases, V lost 6 bases, and 8 bases had no gene match. Germline CDR1 is MDHEN and CDR2 is SYDVKM. The CDR3: CASRGGLAGAWYEQYF. The CDR3 bases are TGTGCCAGCAGGGGGGGACTAGCGGGAGCGTGGTACGAGCAGTACTTC.

This chain joins TRBV2 and TRBJ2-7, with 7 bases that match TRBD2. Germline CDR1 SNHLY, CDR2 FYNNEI. This CDR3 contains 15 residues. J gave up 0 bases and V 7 bases, and 9 bases lay outside the gene matches. CDR3 amino acids: CASTGRLAHSYEQYF. CDR3 DNA sequence: TGTGCCAGCACGGGAAGACTAGCACACTCCTACGAGCAGTACTTC.

J is TRBJ1-1 and V is TRBV5-8; no definite D call. With 2 bases removed from V and 1 base from J, the gap between germline ends came to 6 bases. This CDR3 is 13 amino acids long. CDR1 and CDR2 (germline): SGHTS, YDEGEE. Here the CDR3 DNA reads TGTGCCAGCAGCTTTGAGGGGAACACTGAAGCTTTCTTT. Protein product: CASSFEGNTEAFF.

This clone was recorded once. V is TRBV7-3 and J is TRBJ2-7, with a possible D match to TRBD2 (6 bases). From germline, CDR1 is SGHTA and CDR2 FQGTGA. The CDR3 consists of 13 residues. V lost 8 bases to trimming and J lost 1 base, with 12 bases between them. The CDR3 protein is CASRPGVSYEQYF. CDR3 DNA: TGTGCCAGCCGGCCGGGGGTATCCTACGAGCAGTACTTC.

The chain is built from TRBV2 and TRBJ2-3; D gene unclear. V shed 5 bases and J shed 3 bases, with 6 bases lying between them. Germline V gives CDR1 SNHLY, CDR2 FYNNEI. The CDR3 length is 12 residues. CDR3 protein: CASSSQTDTQYF. CDR3 bases: TGTGCCAGCAGTTCACAGACAGATACGCAGTATTTT.

The gene calls are TRBV28 and TRBJ2-2; D is unresolved. This CDR3 contains 13 residues. The germline gives CDR1 MDHEN, CDR2 SYDVKM. Trimming took off 3 bases at V and 6 bases at J, with 8 bases between the two ends. The CDR3 sequence is CASSFVSPGELFF. In DNA, the CDR3 is TGTGCCAGCAGTTTCGTATCTCCCGGGGAGCTGTTTTTT. Using reference TRBV28 and TRBJ2-2 for the parts outside the CDR3, the full variable domain is DVKVTQSSRYLVKRTGEKVFLECVQDMDHENMFWYRQDPGLGLRLIYFSYDVKMKEKGDIPEGYSVSREKKERFSLILESASTNQTSMYLCASSFVSPGELFFGEGSRLTVL.

J is TRBJ1-2 and V is TRBV28; D ambiguous. Germline values: CDR1 MDHEN, CDR2 SYDVKM. The CDR3 loop spans 13 amino acids. V was cut by 2 bases and J by 1 base, with 5 bases left in between. The CDR3 protein is CASSLRINYGYTF. CDR3 bases: TGTGCCAGCAGTTTACGTATTAACTATGGCTACACCTTC.

V and J are TRBV29-1 and TRBJ1-4; D is unresolved. V lost 7 bases to trimming and J lost 7 bases, with 13 bases between them. Germline V lookup: CDR1 SQVTM, CDR2 ANQGSEA. This CDR3 has 12 amino acids. The CDR3 DNA follows: TGCAGCGCCGTGGAGGGTTCTGAAAAACTGTTTTTT. Its translation is CSAVEGSEKLFF.

The rearrangement uses TRBV7-9 and TRBJ2-1; no clear D gene. The germline gives CDR1 SEHNR, CDR2 FQNEAQ (reference sequence). CDR3 length: 16 amino acids. V lost 5 bases, J lost 0 bases, and 14 bases lay in between. The CDR3: CASSPKTSSSYNEQFF. The CDR3 DNA sequence: TGTGCCAGCAGCCCAAAGACTTCCAGCTCCTACAATGAGCAGTTCTTC. Based on the CDR3 plus reference TRBV7-9 and TRBJ2-1, the full variable domain is DTGVSQNPRHKITKRGQNVTFRCDPISEHNRLYWYRQTLGQGPEFLTYFQNEAQLEKSRLLSDRFSAERPKGSFSTLEIQRTEQGDSAMYLCASSPKTSSSYNEQFFGPGTRLTVL.

The V gene is TRBV2, the J gene TRBJ1-4, with a possible D match to TRBD1 (6 bases). Trimming pared 7 bases from V and 6 bases from J, leaving 9 bases between. This CDR3 contains 12 residues. Per germline, CDR1 SNHLY and CDR2 FYNNEI. CDR3 in DNA: TGTGCCAGCAAGGGGGATGATGAAAAACTGTTTTTT. This sequence encodes CASKGDDEKLFF.

V gene TRBV28 combines with J gene TRBJ2-1; 10 bases agree with TRBD1. V lost 3 bases to trimming and J lost 7 bases; unmatched junction nucleotides: 9. The CDR3 runs 16 residues. CDR1 is MDHEN and CDR2 is SYDVKM in the germline V gene. The CDR3 is CASSLLRQGARNEQFF. The CDR3 nucleotides read TGTGCCAGCAGTTTGCTACGACAGGGGGCGAGGAATGAGCAGTTCTTC.

This clone has a single count. CDR3: CASSYRATSGNYEQYF. CDR3 DNA sequence: TGTGCCAGCAGTTACCGGGCGACTAGCGGGAACTACGAGCAGTACTTC. The V and J genes are TRBV6-5 and TRBJ2-7, with 11 bases matching TRBD2. Trimming cost V 2 bases and J 3 bases; bases outside gene matches: 6. The CDR3 extends over 16 amino acids. Germline loops: CDR1 MNHEY, CDR2 SVGAGI.

The V call is TRBV18, the J call TRBJ1-4, with D uncertain. The V gene lost 6 bases and the J gene lost 3 bases, with 14 bases spanning the gap. The CDR3 runs to 15 residues. The germline CDR1 and CDR2 sequences are KGHSH and LQKENI. The DNA of the CDR3 is TGTGCCAGCTCCCCGCCGAGGGATCCTAATGAAAAACTGTTTTTT. Protein: CASSPPRDPNEKLFF.

This clone came up once. The rearrangement uses TRBV5-1 and TRBJ2-5; D possibly corresponds to TRBD1 (6 bases). Trimming shortened V by 7 bases and J by 1 base, and 11 bases separated the two germline ends. The germline CDR1 and CDR2 sequences are SGHRS and YFSETQ. The CDR3 runs to 13 residues. The CDR3 region has the DNA TGCGCCAGCCGCGAGGGGGTCCAAGAGACCCAGTACTTC. Residues: CASREGVQETQYF. The whole variable domain, filled in from reference TRBV5-1 and TRBJ2-5, reads KAGVTQTPRYLIKTRGQQVTLSCSPISGHRSVSWYQQTPGQGLQFLFEYFSETQRNKGNFPGRFSGRQFSNSRSEMNVSTLELGDSALYLCASREGVQETQYFGPGTRLLVL.

This chain uses TRBV15 with TRBJ1-2, with no clear D. V lost 1 base and J lost 1, with 7 bases in between. Germline loops: CDR1 LNHNV, CDR2 YYDKDF (reference sequence). The CDR3 sequence is 14 residues long. CDR3: CATSRGLLNYGYTF. DNA for the CDR3: TGTGCCACCAGCAGAGGACTCCTTAACTATGGCTACACCTTC.

This clone has just a few counts. Other nucleotide sequences in the sample specify the same CDR3. The chain combines TRBV5-1 with TRBJ2-7, with no clear D. The CDR3 runs to 13 residues. V dropped 0 bases and J dropped 1 base, with 5 bases sitting between them. In germline, CDR1 is SGHRS, CDR2 YFSETQ. CDR3 region: CASSLASSYEQYF. The CDR3, as DNA: TGCGCCAGCAGCTTGGCCAGTTCCTACGAGCAGTACTTC.

This clone was seen a few times. V and J are TRBV5-1 and TRBJ1-1; D might be TRBD1 (5 bases). Trimming took off 7 bases at V and 0 bases at J, with 13 bases between the two ends. Germline-derived CDR1 and CDR2 are SGHRS and YFSETQ. The CDR3 sequence is 14 residues long. Here the CDR3 reads CASSETAMNTEAFF. The CDR3 DNA reads TGCGCCAGCTCCGAGACAGCTATGAACACTGAAGCTTTCTTT.

This sequence joins TRBV5-1 and TRBJ2-5; 8 nucleotides align to TRBD2. Trimming took 3 bases from V and 5 from J; bases not matched to a gene: 9. Looked up from germline, CDR1 is SGHRS and CDR2 is YFSETQ. There are 15 residues in the CDR3. CDR3 bases: TGCGCCAGCAGCTCTACTATGACTAGCGAGGAGACCCAGTACTTC. Translating gives CASSSTMTSEETQYF. Looking up the rest from reference TRBV5-1 and TRBJ2-5 gives the full variable domain: KAGVTQTPRYLIKTRGQQVTLSCSPISGHRSVSWYQQTPGQGLQFLFEYFSETQRNKGNFPGRFSGRQFSNSRSEMNVSTLELGDSALYLCASSSTMTSEETQYFGPGTRLLVL.

This clone was counted only a few times. The V gene is TRBV19, the J gene TRBJ1-1; 7 positions match TRBD1. Germline CDR1 reads LNHDA; CDR2 reads SQIVND (reference sequence). The CDR3 runs 16 residues. V lost 4 bases to trimming and J lost 5 bases; unmatched junction nucleotides: 13. CDR3 in DNA: TGTGCCAGTAGTACTCTCCCAATGACAGGGATAACTGAAGCTTTCTTT. It encodes CASSTLPMTGITEAFF.

V gene TRBV30 combines with J gene TRBJ1-3, with 10 bases matching TRBD1. Germline-derived CDR1 and CDR2 are GTSNPN and SVGIG (reference sequence). The V and J ends lost 3 bases and 3 bases, in that order; junction bases with no gene match: 5. The CDR3 loop spans 15 amino acids. The DNA for the CDR3 is TGTGCCTGGAGCCGGGACAGGGGTAATGGAAACACCATATATTTT. Residues: CAWSRDRGNGNTIYF.

V is TRBV10-3 and J is TRBJ1-2, with a weak D call TRBD1 (5 bases). Trimming stripped 3 bases from V and 2 bases from J, with 7 bases between. Germline-derived CDR1 and CDR2 are ENHRY and SYGVKD. The CDR3 is 13 residues long. The chain's CDR3 is CAISERQNYGYTF. The CDR3 nucleotides read TGTGCCATCAGTGAACGACAGAACTATGGCTACACCTTC.

The J gene is TRBJ1-2, the V gene TRBV19, with 9 bases matching TRBD1. Trimming took 3 bases from V and 5 from J; bases not matched to a gene: 13. This CDR3 has 17 residues. Germline CDR1 is LNHDA and CDR2 is SQIVND (reference sequence). CDR3 DNA sequence: TGTGCCAGTAGTATGTCGGGAGGGGGACAGGGCGCTTATGGCTACACCTTC. It translates to CASSMSGGGQGAYGYTF.

As for this clone: Other DNA sequences of this sample code for an identical CDR3. This CDR3 is CASSQDRGNQPQHF. The CDR3 DNA reads as TGTGCCAGCAGCCAAGACAGGGGCAATCAGCCCCAGCATTTT. The V and J genes are TRBV3-1 (or the pseudogene TRBV3-2) and TRBJ1-5, with D possibly TRBD1 on 5 matching bases. This CDR3 spans 14 amino acids. V was clipped by 0 bases and J by 2 bases, with 5 bases between them. Germline V CDR1 and CDR2: LGHDT, YNNKEL (reference sequence).